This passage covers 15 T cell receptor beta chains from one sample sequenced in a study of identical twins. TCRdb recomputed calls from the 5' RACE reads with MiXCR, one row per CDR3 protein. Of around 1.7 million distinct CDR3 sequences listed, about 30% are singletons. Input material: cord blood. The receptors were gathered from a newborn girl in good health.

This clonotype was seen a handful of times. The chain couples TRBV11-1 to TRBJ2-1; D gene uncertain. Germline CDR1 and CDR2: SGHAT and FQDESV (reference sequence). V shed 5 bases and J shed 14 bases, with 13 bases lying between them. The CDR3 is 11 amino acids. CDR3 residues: CASSHLGPEFF. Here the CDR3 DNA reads TGTGCCAGCAGCCACTTAGGGCCCGAGTTCTTC.

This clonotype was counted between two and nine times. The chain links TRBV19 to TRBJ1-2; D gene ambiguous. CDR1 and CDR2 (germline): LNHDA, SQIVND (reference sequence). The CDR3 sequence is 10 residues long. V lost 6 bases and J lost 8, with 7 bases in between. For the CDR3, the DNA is TGTGCCAGTAGGAAGGAGGGCTACACCTTC. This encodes CASRKEGYTF. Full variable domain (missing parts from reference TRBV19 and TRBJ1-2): DGGITQSPKYLFRKEGQNVTLSCEQNLNHDAMYWYRQDPGQGLRLIYYSQIVNDFQKGDIAEGYSVSREKKESFPLTVTSAQKNPTAFYLCASRKEGYTFGSGTRLTVV.

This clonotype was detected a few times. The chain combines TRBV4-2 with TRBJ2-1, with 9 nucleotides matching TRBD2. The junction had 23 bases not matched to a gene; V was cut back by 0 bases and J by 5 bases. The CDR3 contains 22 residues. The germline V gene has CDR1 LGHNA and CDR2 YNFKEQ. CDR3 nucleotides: TGTGCCAGCAGCCAAGATCGACTAGCGTGGCGGGAGGGCCGTCACATCCACAATGAGCAGTTCTTC. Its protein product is CASSQDRLAWREGRHIHNEQFF.

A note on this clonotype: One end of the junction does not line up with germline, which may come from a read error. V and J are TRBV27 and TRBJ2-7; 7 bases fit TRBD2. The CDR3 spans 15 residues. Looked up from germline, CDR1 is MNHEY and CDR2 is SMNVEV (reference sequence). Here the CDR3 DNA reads TGTGCCTGCAGTTTGGTCCCTAGCGGAAAGTACGAGCAGTACTTC. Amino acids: CACSLVPSGKYEQYF.

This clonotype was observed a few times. The CDR3 sequence: CASSLGLNFEQFF. The DNA for the CDR3 is TGCGCCAGCAGCTTGGGGCTAAATTTTGAGCAGTTCTTC. The V and J genes are TRBV5-1 and TRBJ2-1; D unclear. Trimming took off 0 bases at V and 9 bases at J, with 10 bases between the two ends. The CDR3 totals 13 residues. Germline lookup yields CDR1 SGHRS and CDR2 YFSETQ.

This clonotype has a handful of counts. The CDR3 protein is CASSPGLVTEAFF. The CDR3 DNA sequence: TGTGCCAGCAGCCCGGGACTGGTTACTGAAGCTTTCTTT. V is TRBV6-5 and J is TRBJ1-1, with D possibly TRBD1 on 5 matching bases. The CDR3 spans 13 residues. The germline gives CDR1 MNHEY, CDR2 SVGAGI. V shed 6 bases and J shed 5 bases, with 13 bases lying between them.

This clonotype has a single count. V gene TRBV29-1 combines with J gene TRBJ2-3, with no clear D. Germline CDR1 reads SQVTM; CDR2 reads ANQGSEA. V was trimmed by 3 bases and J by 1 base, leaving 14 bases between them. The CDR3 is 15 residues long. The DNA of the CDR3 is TGCAGCGTTGAGTGGCCAGCCCGGGGCACAGATACGCAGTATTTT. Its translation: CSVEWPARGTDTQYF.

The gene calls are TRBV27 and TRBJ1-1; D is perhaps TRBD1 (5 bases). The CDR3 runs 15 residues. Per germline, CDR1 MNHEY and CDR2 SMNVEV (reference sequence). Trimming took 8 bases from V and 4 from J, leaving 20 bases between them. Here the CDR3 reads CASQRQPTAITEAFF. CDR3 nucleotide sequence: TGTGCCAGCCAAAGACAGCCCACAGCTATCACTGAAGCTTTCTTT.

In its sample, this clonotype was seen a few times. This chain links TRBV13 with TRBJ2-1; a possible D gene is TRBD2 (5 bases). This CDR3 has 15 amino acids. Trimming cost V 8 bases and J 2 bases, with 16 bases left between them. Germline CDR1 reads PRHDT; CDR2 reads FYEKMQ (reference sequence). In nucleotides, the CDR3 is TGTGCCAGCCAGATCGGACTCACGACCTACAATGAGCAGTTCTTC. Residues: CASQIGLTTYNEQFF.

The CDR3 protein is CRKDRMNTEAFF. CDR3 nucleotides: TGCAGAAAGGACAGAATGAACACTGAAGCTTTCTTT. The chain recombines TRBV20-1 with TRBJ1-1; TRBD1 might be the D (6 bases). This CDR3 is 12 amino acids long. Germline V gives CDR1 DFQATT, CDR2 SNEGSKA (reference sequence).

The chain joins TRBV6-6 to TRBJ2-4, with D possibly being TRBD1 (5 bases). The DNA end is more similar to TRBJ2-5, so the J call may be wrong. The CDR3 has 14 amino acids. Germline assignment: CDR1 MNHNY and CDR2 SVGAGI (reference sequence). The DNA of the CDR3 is TGTGCCAGCAGTTACCGCAGGGTGCAAGAGACCCAGTACTTC. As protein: CASSYRRVQETQYF.

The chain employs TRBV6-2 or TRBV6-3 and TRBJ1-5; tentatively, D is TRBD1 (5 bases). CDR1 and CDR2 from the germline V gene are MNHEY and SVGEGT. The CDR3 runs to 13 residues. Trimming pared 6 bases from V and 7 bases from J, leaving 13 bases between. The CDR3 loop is CASSRHGGQPQHF. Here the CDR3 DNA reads TGTGCCAGCAGCCGACATGGGGGGCAGCCCCAGCATTTT.

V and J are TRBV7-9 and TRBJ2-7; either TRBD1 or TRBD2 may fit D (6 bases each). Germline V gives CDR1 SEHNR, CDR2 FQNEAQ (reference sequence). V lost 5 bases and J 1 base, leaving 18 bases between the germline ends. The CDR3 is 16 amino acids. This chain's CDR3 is CASSHPTSRGSYEQYF. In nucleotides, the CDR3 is TGTGCCAGCAGCCATCCTACTAGCAGGGGATCCTACGAGCAGTACTTC.

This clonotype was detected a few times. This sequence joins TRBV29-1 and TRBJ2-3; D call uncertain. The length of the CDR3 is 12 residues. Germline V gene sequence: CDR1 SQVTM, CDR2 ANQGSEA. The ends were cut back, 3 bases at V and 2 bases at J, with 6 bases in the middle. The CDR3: CSVDPFTDTQYF. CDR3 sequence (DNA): TGCAGCGTTGACCCATTCACAGATACGCAGTATTTT.

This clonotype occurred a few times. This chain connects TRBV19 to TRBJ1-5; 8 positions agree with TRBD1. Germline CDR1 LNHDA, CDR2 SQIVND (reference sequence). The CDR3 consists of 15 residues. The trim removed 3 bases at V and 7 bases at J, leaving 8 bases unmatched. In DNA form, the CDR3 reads TGTGCCAGTAGTATTTTGGACAGGGATGAGCAGCCCCAGCATTTT. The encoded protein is CASSILDRDEQPQHF.